This T cell receptor (beta chain) was identified in a study of blood T cell repertoires in COVID-19. Sequencing used immunoSEQ multiplex PCR; TCRdb keeps in-frame clones, though not all of them. The sample holds fewer than 150,000 clones, 87% seen once. This CDR3 spans 13 amino acids. V was trimmed by 4 bases and J by 5 bases, leaving 12 bases between them. Germline V gene sequence: CDR1 LGHDT, CDR2 YNNKEL (reference sequence). This TCR was recovered from a woman aged 70-85 years with acute or convalescent COVID-19. Specimen: peripheral blood. The chain has TRBV3-1 (or the pseudogene TRBV3-2) and TRBJ2-7; weak D call: TRBD1 (6 bases). As DNA, the CDR3 is TGTGCCAGCAGCCGGAACAGGGTCCACGAGCAGTACTTC. It is translated as CASSRNRVHEQYF.